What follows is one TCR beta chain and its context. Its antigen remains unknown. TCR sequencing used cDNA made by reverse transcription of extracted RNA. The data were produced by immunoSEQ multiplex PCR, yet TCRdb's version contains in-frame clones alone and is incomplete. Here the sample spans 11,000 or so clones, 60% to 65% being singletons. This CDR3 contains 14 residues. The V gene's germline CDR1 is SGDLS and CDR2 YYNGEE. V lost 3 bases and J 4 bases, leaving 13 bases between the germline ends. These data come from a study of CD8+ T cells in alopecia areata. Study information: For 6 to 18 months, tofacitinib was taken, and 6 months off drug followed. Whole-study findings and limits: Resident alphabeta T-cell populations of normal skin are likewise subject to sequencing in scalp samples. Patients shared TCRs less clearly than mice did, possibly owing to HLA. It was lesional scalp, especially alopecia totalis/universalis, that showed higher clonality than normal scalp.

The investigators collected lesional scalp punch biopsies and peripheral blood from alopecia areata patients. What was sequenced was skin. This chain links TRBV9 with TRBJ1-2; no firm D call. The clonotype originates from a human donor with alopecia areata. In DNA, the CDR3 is TGTGCCAGCAGCGCAATCCGGGGTGGCTATGGCTACACCTTC. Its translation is CASSAIRGGYGYTF.